The 27 T cell receptor beta chains listed next were all sequenced from one sample in a study of T-cell memory formation after mild COVID-19 (dated by TCRdb to 2020 to 2023). Receptors were amplified or captured by 5' RACE. Instrument on record: Illumina NovaSeq 6000. TCRdb reprocessing: public reads trimmed at Q25 with fastp, clones called with MiXCR, in-frame beta chains kept. Each CDR3 protein appears once, grouped with its most common genes and DNA. The sample contains roughly 280,000 distinct CDR3 sequences, approximately 8.4% of them found a single time. The ten most abundant clones make up 20% to 25% of the sample. Material: PBMCs or a T cell subset sorted from them (not recorded which). The receptors originated from a man between 18 and 35 years old who had mild COVID-19 (a few samples of this study predate the infection). The sample titles of this study are shuffled in the database, so cell type and time point are left out; the donor was told from shared clones.

In its sample, this clonotype was seen many times. The chain carries TRBV20-1 and TRBJ1-2, with a possible D match to TRBD1 (6 bases). The CDR3 loop spans 12 amino acids. Trimming shortened V by 5 bases and J by 4 bases, and 11 bases separated the two germline ends. Germline CDR1 reads DFQATT; CDR2 reads SNEGSKA (reference sequence). CDR3 sequence: CSAGQRLYGYTF. Here the CDR3 DNA reads TGCAGTGCTGGACAGAGACTCTATGGCTACACCTTC.

The rearrangement uses TRBV18 and TRBJ1-4, with 7 nucleotides matching TRBD1. The ends lost 6 bases at V and 2 bases at J; junction bases unmatched: 0. The CDR3 runs to 13 residues. Germline CDR1 is KGHSH and CDR2 is LQKENI. CDR3 bases: TGTGCCAGCTCGACAGGGACTAATGAAAAACTGTTTTTT. It encodes CASSTGTNEKLFF.

In its sample, this clonotype was seen many times. The chain combines TRBV7-2 with TRBJ2-5; D uncertain. Looked up from germline, CDR1 is SGHTA and CDR2 is FQGNSA. V was trimmed by 5 bases and J by 7 bases, leaving 20 bases between them. The CDR3 length is 15 residues. This CDR3 is CASSTTGPPSGTQYF. CDR3 nucleotide sequence: TGTGCCAGCAGCACAACCGGGCCACCATCAGGGACCCAGTACTTC.

This clonotype was seen only a few times. The chain is built from TRBV5-1 and TRBJ2-2; D may be TRBD2 (5 bases). The CDR3 sequence is 15 residues long. Deletions cut 0 bases from V and 8 bases from J, with 14 bases between. Germline V gene sequence: CDR1 SGHRS, CDR2 YFSETQ. CDR3 region: CASSLVAGDDGELFF. The CDR3 nucleotides read TGCGCCAGCAGCTTGGTAGCCGGGGATGATGGGGAGCTGTTTTTT.

In this sample, this clonotype turned up a few times. V and J are TRBV7-9 and TRBJ2-7, with D perhaps matching TRBD2 (6 bases). Germline V gives CDR1 SEHNR, CDR2 FQNEAQ (reference sequence). The CDR3 is 15 residues long. Deletions cut 5 bases from V and 0 bases from J, with 14 bases between. The CDR3 spells CASSPAGLSSYEQYV. DNA of the CDR3: TGTGCCAGCAGCCCAGCGGGCTTAAGCTCCTACGAGCAGTACGTC.

This clonotype occurred a few times. The chain is built from TRBV10-3 and TRBJ2-3; 11 nucleotides line up with TRBD2. This CDR3 region has 15 residues. The J segment lost 0 bases and the V segment lost 6 bases, leaving 2 bases of the junction unmatched. Germline V gene data show CDR1 as ENHRY and CDR2 as SYGVKD. The CDR3 here is CAISPSGGSTDTQYF. The CDR3 DNA reads as TGTGCCATCAGCCCTAGCGGGGGGAGCACAGATACGCAGTATTTT.

As regards this clonotype: A junction boundary mismatches the germline segment, possibly from a read error. The J gene is TRBJ2-5, the V gene TRBV15; unclear D gene. Per germline, CDR1 LNHNV and CDR2 YYDKDF (reference sequence). The CDR3 runs to 13 residues. CDR3 amino acids: CATSREIQETQYF. In DNA, the CDR3 is TGTGCCACCAGCCGAGAGATCCAAGAGACCCAGTACTTC.

This clonotype was seen ten or more times. This rearrangement joins TRBV5-1 to TRBJ2-1; D assignment may be TRBD1 or TRBD2 (5 bases each). CDR1 and CDR2 from the germline V gene are SGHRS and YFSETQ. The CDR3 extends over 17 amino acids. The V end lost 4 bases, the J end lost 4 bases, and 21 bases lay between the germline ends. The CDR3 protein is CASSPPAGRGVYNEQFF. The CDR3, as DNA: TGCGCCAGCAGCCCCCCCGCGGGCCGAGGGGTTTACAATGAGCAGTTCTTC.

The chain combines TRBV24-1 with TRBJ2-2; D uncertain. There are 15 residues in the CDR3. Between the trimmed V and J ends, which lost 7 bases and 2 bases, there was a span of 13 bases. In germline, CDR1 is KGHDR, CDR2 SFDVKD. This CDR3 is CATSRGEDNTGELFF. In nucleotides, the CDR3 is TGTGCCACCAGCCGAGGAGAGGATAACACCGGGGAGCTGTTTTTT.

In its sample, this clonotype was seen many times. At one of its ends the junction is not consistent with the germline gene, which may arise from a read error. This chain joins TRBV5-1 and TRBJ2-1, with D tentatively TRBD1 (5 bases). Germline V gene lookup returns CDR1 SGHRS and CDR2 YFSETQ. This CDR3 is 13 amino acids long. In DNA form, the CDR3 reads TGTGCCAGCAGCTTAGCCAGGGACAATGAGCAGTTCTTC. Amino acid sequence: CASSLARDNEQFF.

The chain couples TRBV12-3 or TRBV12-4 to TRBJ2-3, with 13 nucleotides matching TRBD2. V lost 7 bases, J lost 5 bases, and 6 bases stayed unmatched. The CDR3 loop spans 15 amino acids. The chain's CDR3 is CASTRLAGGGDTQYF. The DNA of the CDR3 is TGTGCCAGCACCCGACTAGCGGGGGGTGGAGATACGCAGTATTTT.

The genes are TRBV6-2 or TRBV6-3 and TRBJ2-7; D possibly uses TRBD1 or TRBD2 (5 bases each). The germline V and J ends were trimmed by 6 bases and 9 bases, with 21 bases remaining between them. Germline-derived CDR1 and CDR2 are MNHEY and SVGEGT. The CDR3 covers 14 residues. CDR3 amino acids: CASRTGTYASGQYV. In DNA, the CDR3 is TGTGCCAGCAGAACCGGGACCTACGCGTCCGGGCAGTACGTC.

The J gene is TRBJ1-1, the V gene TRBV3-1; D call uncertain. Trimming removed 5 bases at V and 0 bases at J, with 13 bases between. The CDR3 runs to 15 residues. Germline CDR1 reads LGHDT; CDR2 reads YNNKEL (reference sequence). CDR3 sequence reads: CASSFGALMNTEAFF. The DNA for the CDR3 is TGTGCCAGCAGCTTCGGTGCCTTAATGAACACTGAAGCTTTCTTT.

This chain joins TRBV7-2 and TRBJ1-5; D gene uncertain. Trimming shortened V by 6 bases and J by 6 bases, and 12 bases separated the two germline ends. In germline, CDR1 is SGHTA, CDR2 FQGNSA. The CDR3 is 13 amino acids. The DNA for the CDR3 is TGTGCCAGCAGTCGTTGGGATAGTCAGCCCCAGCATTTT. Translating it yields CASSRWDSQPQHF.

This chain links TRBV18 with TRBJ2-7; 7 bases are a match to TRBD2. The trim removed 3 bases at V and 1 base at J, leaving 3 bases unmatched. The CDR3 contains 14 residues. The germline CDR1 and CDR2 sequences are KGHSH and LQKENI. The CDR3 loop reads CASSPWDYSYEQYF. For the CDR3, the DNA is TGTGCCAGCTCACCTTGGGACTATTCCTACGAGCAGTACTTC.

This clonotype occurred a few times. The chain joins TRBV7-6 to TRBJ2-1; TRBD1 agrees at 8 bases. Germline V CDR1 and CDR2: SGHVS, FNYEAQ. V dropped 4 bases and J dropped 3; count of bases not matched to a gene: 2. The CDR3 runs to 14 residues. Written as DNA, the CDR3 is TGTGCCAGCAGCTCAGGACAGGGCTACAATGAGCAGTTCTTC. Amino acids: CASSSGQGYNEQFF.

This clonotype was detected a few times. The rearrangement links TRBV7-9 to TRBJ2-1, with 7 bases lining up with TRBD1. The CDR3 contains 15 residues. Trimming took 8 bases from V and 7 from J; bases not matched to a gene: 14. Germline V gives CDR1 SEHNR, CDR2 FQNEAQ (reference sequence). CDR3 sequence reads: CASRGERQGLNEQFF. For the CDR3, the DNA is TGTGCCAGCCGAGGGGAAAGACAGGGTCTGAATGAGCAGTTCTTC.

This clonotype was counted between two and nine times. The V call is TRBV4-2, the J call TRBJ2-3, with D hard to call. This CDR3 is 13 amino acids long. Germline CDR1 reads LGHNA; CDR2 reads YNFKEQ. Trimming removed 4 bases at V and 9 bases at J, with 14 bases between. The CDR3 here is CASSPPTGATQYF. CDR3 nucleotide sequence: TGTGCCAGCAGCCCTCCCACCGGCGCAACGCAGTATTTT.

The sample holds a few counts of this clonotype. This chain uses TRBV5-6 with TRBJ2-3; D uncertain. Trimming pared 0 bases from V and 0 bases from J, leaving 8 bases between. The CDR3 consists of 15 residues. Germline lookup yields CDR1 SGHDT and CDR2 YYEEEE. Here the CDR3 DNA reads TGTGCCAGCAGCTTGGGCATCACTAGCACAGATACGCAGTATTTT. Its translation: CASSLGITSTDTQYF.

The V gene is TRBV6-1, the J gene TRBJ2-1, with D tentatively TRBD1 (6 bases). This CDR3 has 13 residues. Trimming removed 10 bases from V and 3 bases from J, with 13 bases in between. Germline lookup yields CDR1 MNHNS and CDR2 SASEGT. CDR3 bases: TGTGCCACCGCGACAGGTCTCTACAATGAGCAGTTCTTC. Protein sequence: CATATGLYNEQFF.

This clonotype turned up a few times. The rearrangement uses TRBV5-1 and TRBJ1-1; no firm D call. CDR1 SGHRS and CDR2 YFSETQ come from the germline V gene. The CDR3 has 14 amino acids. V lost 1 base to trimming and J lost 6 bases, with 13 bases between them. CDR3 coding DNA: TGCGCCAGCAGCTTGCCCCGGGGAGCCTCTGAAGCTTTCTTT. Its protein is CASSLPRGASEAFF. Looking up the rest from reference TRBV5-1 and TRBJ1-1 gives the full variable domain: KAGVTQTPRYLIKTRGQQVTLSCSPISGHRSVSWYQQTPGQGLQFLFEYFSETQRNKGNFPGRFSGRQFSNSRSEMNVSTLELGDSALYLCASSLPRGASEAFFGQGTRLTVV.

The table lists this clonotype with a few counts. The chain employs TRBV20-1 and TRBJ2-3, with D unresolved. V lost 3 bases to trimming and J lost 2 bases, with 12 bases between them. From germline, CDR1 is DFQATT and CDR2 SNEGSKA (reference sequence). CDR3 length: 14 amino acids. In DNA form, the CDR3 reads TGCAGTGCTAGGAGTTTGGCCAACACAGATACGCAGTATTTT. Its protein is CSARSLANTDTQYF.

This chain joins TRBV11-3 and TRBJ1-1; no definite D call. CDR1 and CDR2 (germline): SGHNT, YENEEA. The V end lost 5 bases, the J end lost 3 bases, and 13 bases lay between the germline ends. The CDR3 totals 14 residues. CDR3 in amino acids: CASSAHGVDTEAFF. In DNA form, the CDR3 reads TGTGCCAGCAGCGCGCATGGGGTTGACACTGAAGCTTTCTTT.

The chain has TRBV12-3 or TRBV12-4 and TRBJ2-7; D uncertain. Trimming removed 5 bases from V and 2 bases from J, with 16 bases in between. The CDR3 is 15 residues long. The CDR3 sequence: CASSAQFNPTYEQYF. DNA of the CDR3: TGTGCCAGCAGTGCACAGTTCAATCCTACCTACGAGCAGTACTTC.

The DNA for the CDR3 is TGCAGTGCCGCGGTAGGAGGTAGATCCCAGCATTTT. Its protein is CSAAVGGRSQHF. V usage is TRBV20-1 and J usage is TRBJ1-5, with D unclear. The CDR3 consists of 12 residues. CDR1 and CDR2 from the germline V gene are DFQATT and SNEGSKA (reference sequence). V lost 6 bases, J lost 11 bases, and 17 bases lay in between.

With respect to this clonotype: A read error may account for a junction end that differs from germline. This rearrangement joins TRBV7-2 to TRBJ2-3; D uncertain. This CDR3 is built from 15 residues. CDR1 is SGHTA, CDR2 FQGNSA, per germline. The CDR3 loop is CASNLEQGLPATQYF. The CDR3, as DNA: TGTGCCAGCAACTTAGAGCAAGGCCTCCCGGCTACGCAGTATTTT. The entire variable domain, with the rest obtained from reference TRBV7-2 and TRBJ2-3, is as follows: GAGVSQSPSNKVTEKGKDVELRCDPISGHTALYWYRQSLGQGLEFLIYFQGNSAPDKSGLPSDRFSAERTGGSVSTLTIQRTQQEDSAVYLCASNLEQGLPATQYFGPGTRLTVL.

This clonotype occurred a few times. This chain joins TRBV6-6 and TRBJ1-5; D is perhaps TRBD1 (5 bases). CDR1 is MNHNY and CDR2 is SVGAGI in the germline V gene (reference sequence). The CDR3 has 15 amino acids. V lost 5 bases to trimming and J lost 3 bases, with 14 bases between them. The CDR3 nucleotides are TGTGCCAGCAGTCCTCTGGGGGGGACCAATCAGCCCCAGCATTTT. Encoded protein: CASSPLGGTNQPQHF.